One sample yielded the 10 T cell receptor beta chains listed below, sequenced in a study of OX40 agonist ivuxolimab in advanced cancers. Method: immunoSEQ multiplex PCR; TCRdb's copy keeps in-frame clones and lacks some. The sample records tens of thousands of clones, 80% to 90% being singletons. The source was CD4+ or CD8+ T cells sorted from blood, collected in a trial of the OX40 agonist ivuxolimab. These receptors all come from an adult with an advanced solid tumor such as melanoma, head and neck, liver or kidney cancer.

The chain is built from TRBV9 and TRBJ2-3; the match to TRBD2 covers 9 bases. The CDR3 loop spans 18 amino acids. V lost 4 bases to trimming and J lost 3 bases; unmatched junction nucleotides: 15. The germline V gene encodes CDR1 SGDLS and CDR2 YYNGEE. The CDR3 bases are TGTGCCAGCAGCCCCTCTAGCGGGGCCCCTCTTTCTACAGATACGCAGTATTTT. Translated, it gives CASSPSSGAPLSTDTQYF.

This chain uses TRBV19 with TRBJ1-6; D gene uncertain. Trimming pared 2 bases from V and 7 bases from J, leaving 15 bases between. The CDR3 is made up of 16 amino acids. Germline V gene sequence: CDR1 LNHDA, CDR2 SQIVND (reference sequence). The CDR3 DNA reads TGTGCCAGTAGTATACTCCTCCGGGAACTAAATTCACCCCTCCACTTT. Translating gives CASSILLRELNSPLHF.

V is TRBV25-1 and J is TRBJ2-7; tentatively, D is TRBD2 (6 bases). The ends were cut back, 8 bases at V and 0 bases at J, with 11 bases in the middle. The CDR3 runs 13 residues. Germline values: CDR1 MGHDK, CDR2 SYGVNS. The CDR3 DNA reads TGTGCCAGCGGGACTTCGAGCTCCTACGAGCAGTACTTC. The encoded protein is CASGTSSSYEQYF.

The V call is TRBV7-2, the J call TRBJ2-7; D is unclear. Germline CDR1 SGHTA, CDR2 FQGNSA. This CDR3 has 12 amino acids. Trimming shortened V by 5 bases and J by 12 bases, and 17 bases separated the two germline ends. The CDR3 here is CASSTKDGRRYF. CDR3 nucleotide sequence: TGTGCCAGCAGCACGAAAGACGGCCGTAGGTACTTC.

The chain uses TRBV28 and TRBJ2-5; D unresolved. Germline lookup yields CDR1 MDHEN and CDR2 SYDVKM. V gave up 3 bases and J gave up 4 bases, with 6 bases separating them. This CDR3 is 12 amino acids long. This chain's CDR3 is CASSFQRETQYF. As DNA, the CDR3 is TGTGCCAGCAGTTTTCAACGAGAGACCCAGTACTTC.

The V gene is TRBV6-5, the J gene TRBJ2-1; 8 bases are a match to TRBD2. The CDR3 runs 15 residues. J was trimmed by 6 bases and V by 1 base; bases with no gene match: 5. Germline lookup yields CDR1 MNHEY and CDR2 SVGAGI. The CDR3 sequence is CASSYLWLAGNEQFF. The CDR3 nucleotides read TGTGCCAGCAGTTACTTGTGGCTAGCGGGCAATGAGCAGTTCTTC.

The gene calls are TRBV5-4 and TRBJ1-2; TRBD1 aligns across 11 bases. The germline CDR1 and CDR2 sequences are SGHNT and YYREEE (reference sequence). Unmatched junction bases numbered 6, after V lost 3 bases and J lost 8 bases. This CDR3 spans 14 amino acids. CDR3 sequence (DNA): TGTGCCAGCAGCTCTTGGGACAGGGGGAAAGGCTACACCTTC. Translating gives CASSSWDRGKGYTF.

The CDR3 sequence: CASSGNPGTGVGYTF. The CDR3 DNA is TGTGCCAGCAGCGGAAATCCCGGGACAGGAGTTGGCTACACCTTC. The chain combines TRBV7-2 with TRBJ1-2; 8 positions agree with TRBD1. From germline, CDR1 is SGHTA and CDR2 FQGNSA. V shed 5 bases, J shed 7 bases, and the junction held 12 bases outside the gene matches. The CDR3 is made up of 15 amino acids.

The rearrangement joins TRBV10-3 to TRBJ2-1; 16 bases line up with TRBD2. Germline V gene data show CDR1 as ENHRY and CDR2 as SYGVKD. The CDR3 is 18 residues long. The V and J ends lost 5 bases and 7 bases, in that order; junction bases with no gene match: 11. The CDR3 protein is CAISTGTSGGESWNEQFF. The CDR3 DNA reads TGTGCCATCAGTACCGGGACTAGCGGGGGGGAATCTTGGAATGAGCAGTTCTTC.

This chain connects TRBV28 to TRBJ1-5; D perhaps matches TRBD1 (6 bases). Trimming removed 5 bases from V and 0 bases from J, with 11 bases in between. CDR3 length: 15 amino acids. Germline V gives CDR1 MDHEN, CDR2 SYDVKM. The CDR3 sequence: CASSQRTDSNQPQHF. Here the CDR3 DNA reads TGTGCCAGCAGTCAAAGGACAGATAGCAATCAGCCCCAGCATTTT.